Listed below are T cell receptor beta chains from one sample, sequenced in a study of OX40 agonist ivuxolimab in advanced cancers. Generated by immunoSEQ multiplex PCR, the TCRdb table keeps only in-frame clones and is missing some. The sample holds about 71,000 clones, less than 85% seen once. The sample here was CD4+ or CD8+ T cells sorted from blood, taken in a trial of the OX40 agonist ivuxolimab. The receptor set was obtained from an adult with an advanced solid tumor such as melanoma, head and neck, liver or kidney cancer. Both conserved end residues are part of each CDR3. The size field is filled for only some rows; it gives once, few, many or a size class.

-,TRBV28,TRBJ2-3,CASGSTTDTQYF
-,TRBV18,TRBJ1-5,CASSPGTGDQPQHF
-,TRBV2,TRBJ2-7,CASSERGRSSYEQYF
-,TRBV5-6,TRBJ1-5,CASSGGPNQPQHF
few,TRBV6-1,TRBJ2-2,CATPKQRIGELFF
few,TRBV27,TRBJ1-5,CASSFLGANQPQHF
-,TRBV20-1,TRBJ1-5,CSARDWQAQHF
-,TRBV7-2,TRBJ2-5,CASSLGGGGQETQYF
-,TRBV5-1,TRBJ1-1,CASSPLPKSEAFF
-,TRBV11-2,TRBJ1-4,CASSLARSNEKLFF
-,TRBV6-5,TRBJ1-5,CASSEWGSNQPQHF
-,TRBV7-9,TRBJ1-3,CASSSGHGRGNTIYF
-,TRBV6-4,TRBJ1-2,CASSQPGAPLHGYTF
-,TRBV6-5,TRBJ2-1,CASSHPRGLFNEQFF
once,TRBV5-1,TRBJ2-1,CASSLNSQPPFF
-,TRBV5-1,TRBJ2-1,CASSWLGGTYNEQFF
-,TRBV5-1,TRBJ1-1,CASSPAEMTEAFF
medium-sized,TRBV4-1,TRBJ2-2,CASSPIVLQPGELFF
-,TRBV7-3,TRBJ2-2,CASSSLGGPTGELFF
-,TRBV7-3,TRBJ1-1,CASSLMQAPNTEAFF
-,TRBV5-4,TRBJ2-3,CASSLGPRISTDTQYF
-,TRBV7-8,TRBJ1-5,CASSLYPGPLGFLAQHF
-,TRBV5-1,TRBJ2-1,CASSLGREQFF
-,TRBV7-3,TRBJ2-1,CASSLENYYEQFF
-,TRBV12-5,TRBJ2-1,CASGLVSNEQFF
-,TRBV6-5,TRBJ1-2,CASSYRDRVSYTF
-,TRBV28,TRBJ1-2,CASRPPGQRSYGYTF
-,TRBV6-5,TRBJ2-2,CASSYLQGSGELFF
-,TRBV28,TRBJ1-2,CASSLRQLGYTF
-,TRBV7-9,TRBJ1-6,CASSEGNRGNSPLHF
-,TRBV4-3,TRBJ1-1,CASSQATAERTAEAFF
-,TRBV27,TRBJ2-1,CASSRGLAGAGYNEQFF
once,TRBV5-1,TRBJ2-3,CASKRGANTDTQYF
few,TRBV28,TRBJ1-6,CASSTHSPLHF
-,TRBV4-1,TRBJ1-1,CASSQVLPGIMNTEAFF
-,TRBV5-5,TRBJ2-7,CASTTPTGGHEQYF
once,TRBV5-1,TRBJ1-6,CASSDRSSYNSPLHF
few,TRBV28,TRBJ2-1,CASSSEVRGLGANEQFF
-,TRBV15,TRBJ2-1,CATSRAGGNEQFF
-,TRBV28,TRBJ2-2,CASSFQPTGELFF
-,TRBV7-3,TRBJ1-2,CASSPSPGVNNYGYTF
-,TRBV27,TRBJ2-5,CASSPNSWRGGRETQYF
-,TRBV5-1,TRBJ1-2,CASTLDGTKDYGYTF
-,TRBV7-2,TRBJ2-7,CASSRGPSGSSYEQYF
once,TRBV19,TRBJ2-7,CASSIVGGKNYEQYF
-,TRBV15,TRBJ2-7,CATSSQGGASYEQYF
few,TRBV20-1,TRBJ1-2,CRAGVGYTF
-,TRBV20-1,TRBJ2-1,CSARQTIEQFF
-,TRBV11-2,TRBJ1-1,CASNRVFSSRNAEAFF
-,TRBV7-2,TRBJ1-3,CASSLGSGGNTIYF
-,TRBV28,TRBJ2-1,CASSLWDQGYYNEQFF
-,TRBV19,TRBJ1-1,CASTAQRANTEAFF
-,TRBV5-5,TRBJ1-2,CASSLIEGGYTF
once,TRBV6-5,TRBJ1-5,CASSLTLGPNQPQHF
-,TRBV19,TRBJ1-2,CASLPRDRGNYGYTF